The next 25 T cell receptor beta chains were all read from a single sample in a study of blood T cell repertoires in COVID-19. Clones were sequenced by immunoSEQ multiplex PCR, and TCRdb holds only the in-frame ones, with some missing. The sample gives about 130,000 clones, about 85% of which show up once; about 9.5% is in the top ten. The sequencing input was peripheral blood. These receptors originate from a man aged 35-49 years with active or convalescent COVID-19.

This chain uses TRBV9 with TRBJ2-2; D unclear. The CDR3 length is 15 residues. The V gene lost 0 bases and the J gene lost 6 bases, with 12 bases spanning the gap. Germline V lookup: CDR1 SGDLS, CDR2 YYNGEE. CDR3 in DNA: TGTGCCAGCAGCGTAGGTTCCGTACCGGCCGGGGAGCTGTTTTTT. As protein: CASSVGSVPAGELFF.

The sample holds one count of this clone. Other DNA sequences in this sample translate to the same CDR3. CDR3 DNA sequence: TGCGCCAGCAGCTTGGATCGGGGCTACACCTTC. It encodes CASSLDRGYTF. The chain recombines TRBV5-1 with TRBJ1-2; D unresolved. V shed 0 bases and J shed 8 bases, with 5 bases lying between them. Germline CDR1 and CDR2: SGHRS and YFSETQ. CDR3 length equals 11 residues.

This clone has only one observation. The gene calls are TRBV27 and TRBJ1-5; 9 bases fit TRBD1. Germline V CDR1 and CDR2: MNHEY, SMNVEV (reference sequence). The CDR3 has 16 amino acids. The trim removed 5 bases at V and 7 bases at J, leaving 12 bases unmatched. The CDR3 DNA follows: TGTGCCAGCAGTCCCTACCGGACAGGGGCGGGCCAGCCCCAGCATTTT. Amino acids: CASSPYRTGAGQPQHF.

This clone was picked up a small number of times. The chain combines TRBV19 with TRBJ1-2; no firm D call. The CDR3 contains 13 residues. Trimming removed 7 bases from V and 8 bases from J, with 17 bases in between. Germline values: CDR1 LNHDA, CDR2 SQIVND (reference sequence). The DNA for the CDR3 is TGTGCCAGTACAGAGGGCCCAACCTGGGGCTACACCTTC. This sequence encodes CASTEGPTWGYTF.

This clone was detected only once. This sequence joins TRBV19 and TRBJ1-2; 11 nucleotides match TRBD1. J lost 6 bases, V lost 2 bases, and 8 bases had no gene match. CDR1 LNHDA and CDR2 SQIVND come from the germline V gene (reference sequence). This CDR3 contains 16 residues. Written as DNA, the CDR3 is TGTGCCAGTAGTATAATAACTGGACAGGGGGCAAATGGCTACACCTTC. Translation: CASSIITGQGANGYTF.

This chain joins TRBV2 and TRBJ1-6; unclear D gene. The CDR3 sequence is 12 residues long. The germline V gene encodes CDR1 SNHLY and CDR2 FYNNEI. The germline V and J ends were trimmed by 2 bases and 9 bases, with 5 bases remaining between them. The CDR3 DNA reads TGTGCCAGCAGTGAAAATAGTTCACCCCTCCACTTT. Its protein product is CASSENSSPLHF.

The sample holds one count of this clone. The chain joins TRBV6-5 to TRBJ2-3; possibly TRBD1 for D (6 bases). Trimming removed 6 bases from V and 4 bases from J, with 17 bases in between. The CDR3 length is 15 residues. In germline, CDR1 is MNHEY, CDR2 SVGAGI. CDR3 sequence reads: CASRRNREGSDTQYF. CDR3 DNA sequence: TGTGCCAGCAGAAGAAACAGGGAAGGATCAGATACGCAGTATTTT.

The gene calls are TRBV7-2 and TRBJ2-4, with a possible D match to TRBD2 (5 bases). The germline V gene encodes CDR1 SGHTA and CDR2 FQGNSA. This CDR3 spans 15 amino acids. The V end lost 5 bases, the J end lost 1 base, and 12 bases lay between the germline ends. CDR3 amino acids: CASSTDRGAKNIQYF. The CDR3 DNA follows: TGTGCCAGCAGCACCGACCGCGGGGCCAAAAACATTCAGTACTTC.

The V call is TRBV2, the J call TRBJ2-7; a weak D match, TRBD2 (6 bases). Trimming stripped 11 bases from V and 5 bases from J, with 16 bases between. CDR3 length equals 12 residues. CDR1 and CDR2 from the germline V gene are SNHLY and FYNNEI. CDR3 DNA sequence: TGTGCCGCCTTTCGGCGGGGCAACGAGCAGTACTTC. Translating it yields CAAFRRGNEQYF.

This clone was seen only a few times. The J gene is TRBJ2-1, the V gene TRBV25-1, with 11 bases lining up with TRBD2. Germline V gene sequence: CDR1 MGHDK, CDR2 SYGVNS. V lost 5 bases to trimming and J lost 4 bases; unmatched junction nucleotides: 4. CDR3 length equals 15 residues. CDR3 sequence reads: CASSSTSGAYNEQFF. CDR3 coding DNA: TGTGCCAGCAGTTCGACTAGCGGGGCTTACAATGAGCAGTTCTTC.

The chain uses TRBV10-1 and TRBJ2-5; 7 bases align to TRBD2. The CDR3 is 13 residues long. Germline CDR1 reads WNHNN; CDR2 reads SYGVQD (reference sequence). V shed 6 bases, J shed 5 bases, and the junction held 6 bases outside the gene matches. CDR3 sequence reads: CASSRDYLETQYF. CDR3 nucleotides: TGCGCCAGCAGCCGGGACTATCTTGAGACCCAGTACTTC.

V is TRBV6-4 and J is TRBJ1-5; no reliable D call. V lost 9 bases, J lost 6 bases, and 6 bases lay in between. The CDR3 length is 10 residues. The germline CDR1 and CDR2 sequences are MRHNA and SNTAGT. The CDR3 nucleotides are TGTGCCAGTAAATTTCAGCCCCAGCATTTT. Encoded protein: CASKFQPQHF.

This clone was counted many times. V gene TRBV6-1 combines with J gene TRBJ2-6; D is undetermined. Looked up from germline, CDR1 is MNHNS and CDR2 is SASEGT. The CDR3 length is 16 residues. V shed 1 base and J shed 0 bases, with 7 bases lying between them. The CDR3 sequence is CASSEDSGSGANVLTF. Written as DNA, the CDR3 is TGTGCCAGCAGTGAAGACTCCGGCTCTGGGGCCAACGTCCTGACTTTC.

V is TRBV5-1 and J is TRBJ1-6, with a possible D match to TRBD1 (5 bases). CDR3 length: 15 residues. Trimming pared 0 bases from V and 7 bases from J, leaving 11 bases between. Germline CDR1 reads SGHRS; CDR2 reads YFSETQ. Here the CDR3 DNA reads TGCGCCAGCAGCTTGGATCGGTGGGGCAATTCACCCCTCCACTTT. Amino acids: CASSLDRWGNSPLHF. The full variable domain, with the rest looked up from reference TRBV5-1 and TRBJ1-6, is KAGVTQTPRYLIKTRGQQVTLSCSPISGHRSVSWYQQTPGQGLQFLFEYFSETQRNKGNFPGRFSGRQFSNSRSEMNVSTLELGDSALYLCASSLDRWGNSPLHFGNGTRLTVT.

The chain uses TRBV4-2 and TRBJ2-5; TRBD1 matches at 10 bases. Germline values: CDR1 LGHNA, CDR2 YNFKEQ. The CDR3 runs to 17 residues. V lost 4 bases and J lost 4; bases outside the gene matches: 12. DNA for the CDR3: TGTGCCAGCAGCCGACCGGGACAGGGGACACGGACAGAGACCCAGTACTTC. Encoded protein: CASSRPGQGTRTETQYF.

The CDR3 protein is CASSEKGRTNTEAFF. In nucleotides, the CDR3 is TGTGCCAGCAGTGAAAAGGGGAGGACGAACACTGAAGCTTTCTTT. The rearrangement joins TRBV25-1 to TRBJ1-1, with D possibly matching TRBD1 (5 bases). Germline CDR1 MGHDK, CDR2 SYGVNS. The CDR3 length is 15 residues. The V gene lost 2 bases and the J gene lost 1 base, with 11 bases spanning the gap.

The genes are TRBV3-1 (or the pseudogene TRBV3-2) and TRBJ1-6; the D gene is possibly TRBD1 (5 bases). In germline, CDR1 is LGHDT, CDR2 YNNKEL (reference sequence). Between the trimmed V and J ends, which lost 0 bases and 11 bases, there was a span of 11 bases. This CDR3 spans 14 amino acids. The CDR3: CASSQEALRAPLHF. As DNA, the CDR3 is TGTGCCAGCAGCCAAGAGGCTCTCAGGGCACCCCTCCACTTT.

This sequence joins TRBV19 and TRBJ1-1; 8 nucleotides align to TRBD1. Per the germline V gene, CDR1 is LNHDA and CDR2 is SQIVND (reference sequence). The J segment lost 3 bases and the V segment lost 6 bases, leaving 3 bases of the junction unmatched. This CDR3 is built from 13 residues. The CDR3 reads CASSPGQDTEAFF. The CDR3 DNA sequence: TGTGCCAGTAGCCCGGGACAGGACACTGAAGCTTTCTTT.

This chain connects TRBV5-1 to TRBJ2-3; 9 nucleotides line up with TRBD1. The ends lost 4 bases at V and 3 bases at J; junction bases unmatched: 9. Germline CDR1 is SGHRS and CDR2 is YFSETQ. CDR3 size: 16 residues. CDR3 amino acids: CASSPGTGQVTDTQYF. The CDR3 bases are TGCGCCAGCAGCCCGGGGACAGGGCAGGTTACAGATACGCAGTATTTT.

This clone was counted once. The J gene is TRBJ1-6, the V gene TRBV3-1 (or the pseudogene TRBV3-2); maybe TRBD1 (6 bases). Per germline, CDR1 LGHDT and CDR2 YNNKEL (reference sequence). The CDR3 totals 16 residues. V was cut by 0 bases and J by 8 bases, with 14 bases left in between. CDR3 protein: CASSQEGGGRYSPLHF. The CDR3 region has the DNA TGTGCCAGCAGCCAAGAGGGCGGGGGGCGGTATTCACCCCTCCACTTT.

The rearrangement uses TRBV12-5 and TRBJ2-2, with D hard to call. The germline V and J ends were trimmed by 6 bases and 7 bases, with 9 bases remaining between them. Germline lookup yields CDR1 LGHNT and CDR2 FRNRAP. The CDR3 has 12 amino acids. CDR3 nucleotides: TGTGCTAGTGGCCCTGTCAGCGGGGAGCTGTTTTTT. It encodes CASGPVSGELFF.

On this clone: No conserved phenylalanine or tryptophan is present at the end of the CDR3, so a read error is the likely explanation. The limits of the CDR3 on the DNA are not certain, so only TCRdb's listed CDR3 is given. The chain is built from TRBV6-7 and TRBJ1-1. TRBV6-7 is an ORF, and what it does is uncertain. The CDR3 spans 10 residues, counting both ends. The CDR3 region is CATPLRRDTA.

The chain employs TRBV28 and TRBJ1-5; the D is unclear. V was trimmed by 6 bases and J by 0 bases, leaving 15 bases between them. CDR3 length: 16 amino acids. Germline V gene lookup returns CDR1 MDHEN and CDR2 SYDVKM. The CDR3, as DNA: TGTGCCAGCAGGCCCGACTTCCCAGCTAGCAATCAGCCCCAGCATTTT. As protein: CASRPDFPASNQPQHF.

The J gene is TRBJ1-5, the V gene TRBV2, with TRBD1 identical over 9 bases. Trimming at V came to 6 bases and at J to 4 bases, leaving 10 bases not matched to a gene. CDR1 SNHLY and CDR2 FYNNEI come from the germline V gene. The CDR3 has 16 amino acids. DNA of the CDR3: TGTGCCAGCAGGCCAGACAGGGGGACTTCTAATCAGCCCCAGCATTTT. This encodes CASRPDRGTSNQPQHF.

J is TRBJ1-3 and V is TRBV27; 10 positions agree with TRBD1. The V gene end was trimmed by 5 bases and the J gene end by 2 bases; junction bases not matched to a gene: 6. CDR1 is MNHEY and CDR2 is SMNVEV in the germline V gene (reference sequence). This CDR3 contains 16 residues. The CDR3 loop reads CASSPWDRGPGNTIYF. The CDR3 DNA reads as TGTGCCAGCAGTCCCTGGGACAGGGGTCCTGGAAACACCATATATTTT.